A selection of T cell receptor beta chains follows, all from one sample in a study of blood T cell repertoires in COVID-19. The assay was immunoSEQ multiplex PCR, and TCRdb's table has in-frame clones only and misses some. The sample includes 300,000 or so clones, less than 90% seen only once; the top ten take roughly 1%. What was sequenced was PBMCs or T cells enriched from blood (not recorded which). The source is a woman under 40 who had recovered from COVID-19. Each CDR3 is given with its conserved first and last residue. The D gene is left open where the match is weak. Size is omitted from some rows. Given values are once, few, many or a class for expanded clones.

v_call	j_call	clone_size	d_call	cdr3_aa	cdr3_nt
TRBV28	TRBJ1-5	NA	NA	CASSKQGYSNQPQHF	TGTGCCAGCAGTAAACAGGGATATAGCAATCAGCCCCAGCATTTT
TRBV28	TRBJ1-2	NA	NA	CASSLKPKGQSYGYTF	TGTGCCAGCAGTCTTAAGCCTAAAGGACAAAGCTATGGCTACACCTTC
TRBV6-1	TRBJ2-5	NA	TRBD1	CASSEDRGSETQYF	TGTGCCAGCAGTGAGGACAGGGGGTCGGAGACCCAGTACTTC
TRBV11-2	TRBJ1-2	NA	NA	CASSFGYGYTF	TGTGCCAGCAGCTTCGGGTATGGCTACACCTTC
TRBV28	TRBJ1-2	NA	NA	CASSLYRVRGYTF	TGTGCCAGCAGTCTTTACAGGGTTCGGGGCTACACCTTC
TRBV28	TRBJ1-1	NA	TRBD1	CASSLGRMGTVNTEAFF	TGTGCCAGCAGTTTAGGACGCATGGGGACAGTTAACACTGAAGCTTTCTTT
TRBV28	TRBJ1-1	few	TRBD1	CASLISGTGNQAFF	TGTGCCAGCCTTATCTCCGGGACAGGGAATCAAGCTTTCTTT
TRBV5-8	TRBJ1-4	NA	NA	CASSLAGLSEKLFF	TGTGCCAGCAGCTTGGCCGGTTTGAGTGAAAAACTGTTTTTT
TRBV6-5	TRBJ1-6	NA	NA	CASSYSVEGYNSPLHF	TGTGCCAGCAGTTACTCGGTGGAGGGATATAATTCACCCCTCCACTTT
TRBV24-1	TRBJ2-3	NA	NA	CATSKQDTDTQYF	TGTGCCACCAGTAAACAGGACACAGATACGCAGTATTTT
TRBV6-6	TRBJ1-4	NA	TRBD1	CASRPGQGNINEKLFF	TGTGCCAGCAGGCCCGGACAGGGAAATATTAATGAAAAACTGTTTTTT
TRBV2	TRBJ1-5	NA	NA	CASSAEPPGPQHF	TGTGCCAGCAGTGCAGAACCCCCGGGGCCCCAGCATTTT
TRBV11-2	TRBJ2-1	NA	NA	CASSLVGGNNEQFF	TGTGCCAGCAGCTTAGTTGGGGGCAACAATGAGCAGTTCTTC
TRBV6-5	TRBJ1-2	NA	NA	CASSSPSEGTAYGYTF	TGTGCCAGCAGTTCCCCCTCTGAGGGCACGGCGTATGGCTACACCTTC
TRBV19	TRBJ1-1	NA	NA	CASSQPDTEAFF	TGTGCCAGTAGTCAACCAGACACTGAAGCTTTCTTT
TRBV5-5	TRBJ2-3	NA	TRBD2	CASTGASGDTQYF	TGTGCCAGCACCGGGGCTAGCGGTGATACGCAGTATTTT
TRBV5-1	TRBJ2-1	NA	NA	CASSVQGYEQFF	TGCGCCAGCAGCGTACAGGGCTATGAGCAGTTCTTC
TRBV19	TRBJ2-1	few	NA	CASSPAGYNEQFF	TGTGCCAGTAGTCCCGCGGGTTACAATGAGCAGTTCTTC
TRBV28	TRBJ2-3	many	TRBD2	CASRSPSGGFGGTQYF	TGTGCCAGCAGATCCCCTAGCGGGGGTTTCGGAGGGACGCAGTATTTT
TRBV21-1	TRBJ2-7	once	NA	CASSKEGAVIRAFSYEQYF	TGTGCCAGCAGCAAAGAGGGAGCGGTCATTCGGGCATTTTCCTACGAGCAGTACTTC
TRBV6-2/TRBV6-3	TRBJ1-2	NA	TRBD1	CASSPLPGQGPGGYGYTF	TGTGCCAGCAGCCCTCTCCCGGGACAGGGGCCTGGGGGCTATGGCTACACCTTC
TRBV5-4	TRBJ1-5	NA	NA	CASSLEGSDQPQHF	TGTGCCAGCAGCTTGGAGGGGTCTGATCAGCCCCAGCATTTT
TRBV5-1	TRBJ1-6	NA	TRBD1	CASSQGAYNSPLHF	TGCGCCAGCAGTCAGGGGGCTTATAATTCACCCCTCCACTTT
TRBV3-1/TRBV3-2	TRBJ1-5	NA	NA	CASSQGTVSNQPQHF	TGTGCCAGCAGCCAAGGGACAGTTAGCAATCAGCCCCAGCATTTT
TRBV7-4	TRBJ2-2	NA	TRBD2	CASSQDLRLAGEGPRYTGELFF	TGTGCCAGCAGCCAAGATCTTCGACTAGCGGGGGAAGGACCCCGGTATACCGGGGAGCTGTTTTTT
TRBV11-2	TRBJ2-5	once	NA	CASRPTGLSSGETQYF	TGTGCCAGCAGGCCGACGGGACTGTCATCCGGAGAGACCCAGTACTTC
TRBV5-1	TRBJ1-2	once	TRBD1	CASSLRTGSDGYTF	TGCGCCAGCAGCCTAAGGACAGGATCTGATGGCTACACCTTC
TRBV7-9	TRBJ2-5	NA	TRBD2	CASSLVAGVETQYF	TGTGCCAGCAGCTTAGTGGCGGGGGTTGAGACCCAGTACTTC
TRBV5-4	TRBJ1-2	NA	TRBD1	CASSAAEGAYNYGYTF	TGTGCCAGCAGCGCAGCCGAGGGGGCATATAACTATGGCTACACCTTC
TRBV28	TRBJ1-2	NA	TRBD1	CASSLGQGKGYTF	TGTGCCAGCAGCCTCGGACAGGGGAAGGGCTACACCTTC
TRBV6-1	TRBJ1-3	NA	NA	CASSEAFKGVGGNTIYF	TGTGCCAGCAGTGAAGCCTTTAAGGGGGTGGGAGGAAACACCATATATTTT
TRBV14	TRBJ2-2	NA	NA	CASSQDPNRLDTGELFF	TGTGCCAGCAGCCAAGATCCGAACAGGCTGGATACCGGGGAGCTGTTTTTT
TRBV6-5	TRBJ1-6	few	TRBD1	CASRGTGGWNSPLHF	TGTGCCAGCAGGGGCACAGGGGGCTGGAATTCACCCCTCCACTTT
TRBV4-3	TRBJ2-3	NA	TRBD2	CASSQASGTSGGAHSTDTQYF	TGCGCCAGCAGCCAGGCTTCTGGGACTAGCGGGGGGGCCCATAGCACAGATACGCAGTATTTT
TRBV2	TRBJ1-1	NA	NA	CASDRNTEAFF	TGTGCCAGTGACAGGAACACTGAAGCTTTCTTT
TRBV6-2/TRBV6-3	TRBJ2-5	NA	NA	CASSYAGPQETQYF	TGTGCCAGCAGTTACGCGGGGCCCCAAGAGACCCAGTACTTC
TRBV29-1	TRBJ2-3	few	NA	CSVEVLQGKRYF	TGCAGCGTTGAAGTCCTACAGGGTAAGCGGTATTTT
TRBV7-8	TRBJ1-5	NA	TRBD1	CASSRHRGGDQPQHF	TGTGCCAGCAGCCGTCACAGGGGAGGCGATCAGCCCCAGCATTTT
TRBV18	TRBJ2-1	NA	TRBD1	CASSPRTGGDYNEQFF	TGTGCCAGCTCGCCGAGGACAGGGGGCGATTACAATGAGCAGTTCTTC
TRBV6-5	TRBJ1-1	NA	TRBD1	CASSMTGEGTEAFF	TGTGCCAGCAGTATGACAGGGGAAGGCACTGAAGCTTTCTTT